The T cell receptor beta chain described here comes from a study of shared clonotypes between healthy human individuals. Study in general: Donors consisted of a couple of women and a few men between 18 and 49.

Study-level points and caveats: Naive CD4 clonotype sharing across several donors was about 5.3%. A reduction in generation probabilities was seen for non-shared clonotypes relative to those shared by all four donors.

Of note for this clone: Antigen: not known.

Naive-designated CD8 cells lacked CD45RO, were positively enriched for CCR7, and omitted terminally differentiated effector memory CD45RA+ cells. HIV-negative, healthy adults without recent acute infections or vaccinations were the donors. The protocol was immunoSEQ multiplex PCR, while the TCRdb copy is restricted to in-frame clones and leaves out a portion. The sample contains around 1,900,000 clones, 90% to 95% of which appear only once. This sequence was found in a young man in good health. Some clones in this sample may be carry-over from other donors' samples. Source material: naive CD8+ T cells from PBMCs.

The CDR3 coding sequence is TGTGCCAGCAGCCGTAGCGGGAGTAGAGAGACCCAGTACTTC. Its protein is CASSRSGSRETQYF. J is TRBJ2-5 and V is TRBV11-2, with 9 bases fitting TRBD2. V lost 5 bases to trimming and J lost 4 bases; unmatched junction nucleotides: 5. This CDR3 is built from 14 residues. Germline V gene data show CDR1 as SGHAT and CDR2 as FQNNGV.